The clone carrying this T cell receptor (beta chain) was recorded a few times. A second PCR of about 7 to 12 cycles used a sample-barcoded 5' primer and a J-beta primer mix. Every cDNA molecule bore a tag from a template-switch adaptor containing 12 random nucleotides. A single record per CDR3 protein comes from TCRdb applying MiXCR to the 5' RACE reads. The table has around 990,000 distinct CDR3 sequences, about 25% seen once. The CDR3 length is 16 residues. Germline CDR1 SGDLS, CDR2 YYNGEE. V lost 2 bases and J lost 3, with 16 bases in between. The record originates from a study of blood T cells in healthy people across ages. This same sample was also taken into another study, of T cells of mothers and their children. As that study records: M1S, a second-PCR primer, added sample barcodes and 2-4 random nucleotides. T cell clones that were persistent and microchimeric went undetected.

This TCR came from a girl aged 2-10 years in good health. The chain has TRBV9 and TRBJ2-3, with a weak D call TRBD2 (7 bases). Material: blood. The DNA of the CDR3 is TGTGCCAGCAGCGTTGGGGAGGGGGAGCGGACAGATACGCAGTATTTT. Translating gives CASSVGEGERTDTQYF. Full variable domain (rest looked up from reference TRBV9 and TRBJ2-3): DSGVTQTPKHLITATGQRVTLRCSPRSGDLSVYWYQQSLDQGLQFLIQYYNGEERAKGNILERFSAQQFPDLHSELNLSSLELGDSALYFCASSVGEGERTDTQYFGPGTRLTVL.